This is a list of T cell receptor beta chains from one sample in a study of PD-L1 blockade in urothelial cancer. TCRdb's table, derived via immunoSEQ multiplex PCR, lists solely in-frame clones and lacks some. The sample yields about 74,000 clones, around four fifths seen once. The input for sequencing was PBMCs, taken around atezolizumab (anti-PD-L1) treatment. The source of these receptors is an older man with urothelial cancer. Each CDR3 is given with its conserved first and last residue. D genes are given only for firm matches. A clone size is listed for some rows: how often the clone was seen (once, few, many), or a class if it is expanded.

-	-	TRBV28	TRBJ1-2	CASSSAAALPNYGYTF	TGTGCCAGCAGTTCAGCGGCAGCTCTTCCTAACTATGGCTACACCTTC
-	-	TRBV7-8	TRBJ2-3	CASSVGRAGRNTQYF	TGTGCCAGCAGCGTAGGCCGGGCGGGACGGAATACGCAGTATTTT
-	-	TRBV19	TRBJ2-5	CASSRGTDLQETQYF	TGTGCCAGTAGCCGCGGGACAGACCTACAAGAGACCCAGTACTTC
-	TRBD2	TRBV27	TRBJ2-2	CASSSGLAPTGELFF	TGTGCCAGCAGTTCCGGACTAGCTCCCACCGGGGAGCTGTTTTTT
-	TRBD1	TRBV7-3	TRBJ2-5	CASSPGTGGGETQYF	TGTGCCAGCAGCCCCGGGACAGGGGGCGGGGAGACCCAGTACTTC
-	TRBD2	TRBV29-1	TRBJ2-1	CSVVGGTSGPDVYNEQFF	TGCAGCGTTGTCGGCGGGACTAGCGGGCCCGACGTCTACAATGAGCAGTTCTTC
-	TRBD2	TRBV4-1	TRBJ2-7	CASSPSRVAGGGSGEQYF	TGCGCCAGCAGCCCCAGTCGGGTGGCGGGAGGGGGGTCCGGCGAGCAGTACTTC
-	TRBD1	TRBV7-3	TRBJ1-1	CASSAPGQGFSEAFF	TGTGCCAGCAGCGCCCCCGGACAGGGGTTTTCTGAAGCTTTCTTT
-	-	TRBV7-2	TRBJ1-5	CASSFVGVDQPQHF	TGTGCCAGCAGCTTTGTAGGGGTGGATCAGCCCCAGCATTTT
few	TRBD1	TRBV28	TRBJ1-1	CASIPGGQGKAEAFF	TGTGCCAGCATTCCAGGGGGGCAGGGGAAAGCTGAAGCTTTCTTT
-	-	TRBV29-1	TRBJ2-2	CSATGPGVTGELFF	TGCAGCGCCACGGGCCCAGGGGTTACCGGGGAGCTGTTTTTT
-	TRBD1	TRBV28	TRBJ2-5	CASSPIPGQTVGTQYF	TGTGCCAGCAGTCCCATCCCGGGACAGACCGTTGGGACCCAGTACTTC
-	TRBD1	TRBV27	TRBJ1-5	CASRTGSDQPQHF	TGTGCCAGCAGGACAGGGAGTGACCAGCCCCAGCATTTT
few	-	TRBV14	TRBJ2-1	CASSHPDFYNEQFF	TGTGCCAGCAGCCACCCGGACTTCTACAATGAGCAGTTCTTC
-	TRBD1	TRBV9	TRBJ2-1	CASSQTGGEGKGEQFF	TGTGCCAGCAGCCAGACAGGGGGCGAGGGTAAGGGTGAGCAGTTCTTC